These T cell receptor beta chains were read from a single sample in a study of shared clonotypes between healthy human individuals. The assay was immunoSEQ multiplex PCR, and TCRdb's table has in-frame clones only and misses some. Seen here are some 980,000 clones, 76% observed once, and the top ten hold over 1.3%. Sequencing was performed on memory CD4+ T cells sorted from blood. These receptors all stem from a man aged 18-30 years in good health. Both conserved end residues are part of each CDR3. Fields, in order: J gene, D gene, V gene, CDR3 length, clone size, CDR3 protein, CDR3 DNA. A D gene is named only where the DNA matches it firmly. Clone size appears in some rows only: once, few, many, or a class for an expanded clone.

J: TRBJ2-7; D: .; V: TRBV18; length: 16; size: .; CDR3: CASSPSRQKSSYEQYF; DNA: TGTGCCAGCTCACCATCTAGACAGAAGAGCTCCTACGAGCAGTACTTC
J: TRBJ2-3; D: .; V: TRBV6-6; length: 14; size: few; CDR3: CASSWGDSPDTQYF; DNA: TGTGCCAGCAGTTGGGGGGACTCCCCAGATACGCAGTATTTT
J: TRBJ1-1; D: .; V: TRBV5-6; length: 15; size: .; CDR3: CASSFLSQTNTEAFF; DNA: TGTGCCAGCAGCTTCCTGTCTCAGACGAACACTGAAGCTTTCTTT
J: TRBJ2-4; D: .; V: TRBV11-2; length: 15; size: .; CDR3: CASSPQGGQSDIQYF; DNA: TGTGCCAGCAGCCCCCAGGGGGGTCAAAGCGACATTCAGTACTTC
J: TRBJ2-7; D: TRBD1; V: TRBV9; length: 15; size: .; CDR3: CARRTGGLFGDEQYF; DNA: TGTGCCCGACGGACAGGGGGTTTATTTGGCGACGAGCAGTACTTC
J: TRBJ2-7; D: .; V: TRBV5-6; length: 17; size: .; CDR3: CASSLARGGFTSYEQYF; DNA: TGTGCCAGCAGCTTGGCCCGAGGGGGATTTACTTCCTACGAGCAGTACTTC
J: TRBJ2-3; D: TRBD2; V: TRBV5-4; length: 15; size: .; CDR3: CASSLTSGGTDTQYF; DNA: TGTGCCAGCAGCTTGACTAGCGGAGGCACAGATACGCAGTATTTT
J: TRBJ2-7; D: TRBD1; V: TRBV19; length: 16; size: .; CDR3: CASSGPGQGVFYEQYF; DNA: TGTGCCAGTAGTGGGCCGGGACAGGGAGTTTTCTACGAGCAGTACTTC
J: TRBJ2-7; D: TRBD1; V: TRBV19; length: 14; size: once; CDR3: CASSNDRATYEQYF; DNA: TGTGCCAGTAGCAATGACAGGGCGACCTACGAGCAGTACTTC
J: TRBJ2-7; D: .; V: TRBV5-5; length: 14; size: .; CDR3: CASSLELLTSEQYF; DNA: TGTGCCAGCAGCTTGGAACTCCTAACAAGCGAGCAGTACTTC
J: TRBJ2-3; D: TRBD2; V: TRBV5-1; length: 19; size: .; CDR3: CASSLLGTSGTRVADTQYF; DNA: TGCGCCAGCAGCTTGTTGGGGACTAGCGGCACACGCGTGGCAGATACGCAGTATTTT
J: TRBJ2-5; D: .; V: TRBV6-6; length: 15; size: .; CDR3: CASRGGTTIGETQYF; DNA: TGTGCCAGCAGAGGGGGGACTACAATTGGAGAGACCCAGTACTTC
J: TRBJ2-3; D: .; V: TRBV6-1; length: 16; size: .; CDR3: CASSERGAQSTDTQYF; DNA: TGTGCCAGCAGTGAAAGGGGGGCGCAAAGCACAGATACGCAGTATTTT
J: TRBJ1-6; D: .; V: TRBV2; length: 12; size: few; CDR3: CASSYTNSPLHF; DNA: TGTGCCAGCAGTTATACGAATTCACCCCTCCACTTT
J: TRBJ2-1; D: .; V: TRBV30; length: 14; size: .; CDR3: CAWSYPSSYNEQFF; DNA: TGTGCCTGGAGTTATCCTAGCTCCTACAATGAGCAGTTCTTC
J: TRBJ1-4; D: .; V: TRBV10-3; length: 13; size: once; CDR3: CAISEGREEKLFF; DNA: TGTGCCATCAGTGAGGGGCGGGAAGAAAAACTGTTTTTT
J: TRBJ1-4; D: TRBD1; V: TRBV6-1; length: 13; size: .; CDR3: CASRQGTNEKLFF; DNA: TGTGCCAGTAGACAGGGGACTAATGAAAAACTGTTTTTT
J: TRBJ1-2; D: .; V: TRBV18; length: 15; size: .; CDR3: CASSPGTDQGYGYTF; DNA: TGTGCCAGCTCACCCGGAACAGATCAGGGCTATGGCTACACCTTC
J: TRBJ2-6; D: .; V: TRBV29-1; length: 17; size: .; CDR3: CSVGGGKDHSGANVLTF; DNA: TGCAGCGTTGGAGGTGGTAAGGACCACTCTGGGGCCAACGTCCTGACTTTC
J: TRBJ2-3; D: TRBD2; V: TRBV4-1; length: 16; size: many; CDR3: CASSQEPGLGEDTQYF; DNA: TGCGCCAGCAGCCAAGAACCCGGACTAGGTGAAGATACGCAGTATTTT
J: TRBJ2-2; D: .; V: TRBV7-7; length: 13; size: .; CDR3: CASSRDLSGELFF; DNA: TGTGCTAGCAGCCGCGACTTGTCCGGGGAGCTGTTTTTT
J: TRBJ2-1; D: .; V: TRBV11-3; length: 15; size: .; CDR3: CASSLGGIAYNEQFF; DNA: TGTGCCAGCAGCTTAGGAGGGATAGCCTACAATGAGCAGTTCTTC
J: TRBJ2-1; D: .; V: TRBV5-4; length: 15; size: .; CDR3: CASSLGQGGHNEQFF; DNA: TGTGCCAGCAGCCTTGGCCAGGGGGGCCACAATGAGCAGTTCTTC
J: TRBJ1-5; D: .; V: TRBV28; length: 12; size: .; CDR3: CASTVGDQPQHF; DNA: TGTGCCAGCACCGTGGGAGACCAGCCCCAGCATTTT